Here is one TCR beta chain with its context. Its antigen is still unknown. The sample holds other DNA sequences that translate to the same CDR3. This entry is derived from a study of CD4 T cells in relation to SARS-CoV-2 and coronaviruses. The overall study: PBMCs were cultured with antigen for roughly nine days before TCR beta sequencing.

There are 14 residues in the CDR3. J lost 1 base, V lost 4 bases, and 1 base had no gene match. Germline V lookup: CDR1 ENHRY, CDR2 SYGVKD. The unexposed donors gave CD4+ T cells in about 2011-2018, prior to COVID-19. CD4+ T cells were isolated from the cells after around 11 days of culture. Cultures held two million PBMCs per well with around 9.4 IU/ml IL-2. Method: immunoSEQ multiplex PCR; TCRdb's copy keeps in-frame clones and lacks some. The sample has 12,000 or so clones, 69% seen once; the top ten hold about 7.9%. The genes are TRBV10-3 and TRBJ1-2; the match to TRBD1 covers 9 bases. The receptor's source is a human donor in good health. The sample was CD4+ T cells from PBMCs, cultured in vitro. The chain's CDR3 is CAISGTGDNYGYTF. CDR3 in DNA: TGTGCCATCAGTGGGACAGGGGATAACTATGGCTACACCTTC.